This T cell receptor (beta chain) was identified during a study of T cell changes during pregnancy in multiple sclerosis. The repertoire was sequenced with immunoSEQ multiplex PCR; TCRdb's copy has only in-frame clones and lacks some. The data hold 60,000 to 85,000 clones, with approximately 94% observed a single time. V was pared by 9 bases and J by 8 bases, with 9 bases of the junction left unmatched. Germline CDR1 is LNHDA and CDR2 is SQIVND (reference sequence). The CDR3 has 14 amino acids. This TCR came from a female donor with multiple sclerosis, enrolled in a pregnancy study. The source material was peripheral blood, sampled in the third trimester of pregnancy. The chain couples TRBV19 to TRBJ1-4; 10 nucleotides match TRBD1. CDR3 DNA sequence: TGTGCCAGCCATGACAGGGGGCTGGCGGAAAAACTGTTTTTT. It encodes CASHDRGLAEKLFF.